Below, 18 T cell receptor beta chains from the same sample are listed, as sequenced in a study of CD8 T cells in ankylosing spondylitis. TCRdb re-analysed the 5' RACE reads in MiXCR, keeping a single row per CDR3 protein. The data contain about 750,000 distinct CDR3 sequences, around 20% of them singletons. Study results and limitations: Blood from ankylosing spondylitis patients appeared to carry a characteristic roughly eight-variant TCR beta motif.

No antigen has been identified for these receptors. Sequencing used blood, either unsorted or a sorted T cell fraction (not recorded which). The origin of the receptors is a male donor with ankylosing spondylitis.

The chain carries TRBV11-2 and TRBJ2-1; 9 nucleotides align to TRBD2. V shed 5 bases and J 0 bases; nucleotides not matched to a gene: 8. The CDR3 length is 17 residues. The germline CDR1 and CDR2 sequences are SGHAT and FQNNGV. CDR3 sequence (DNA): TGTGCCAGCAGCCCAATAGCGGGAGCCAGCTCCTACAATGAGCAGTTCTTC. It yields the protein CASSPIAGASSYNEQFF.

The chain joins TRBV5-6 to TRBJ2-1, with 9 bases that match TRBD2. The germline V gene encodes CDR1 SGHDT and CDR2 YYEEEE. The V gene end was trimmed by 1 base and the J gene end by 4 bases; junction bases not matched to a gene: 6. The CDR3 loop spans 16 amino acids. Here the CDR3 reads CASSLYRTSEYNEQFF. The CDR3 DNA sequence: TGTGCCAGCAGCTTGTACCGGACTAGCGAGTACAATGAGCAGTTCTTC.

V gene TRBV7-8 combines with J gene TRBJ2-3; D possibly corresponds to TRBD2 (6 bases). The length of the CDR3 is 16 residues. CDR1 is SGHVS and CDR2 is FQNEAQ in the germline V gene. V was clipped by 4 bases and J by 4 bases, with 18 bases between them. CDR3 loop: CASSSRRAIVADTQYF. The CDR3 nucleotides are TGTGCCAGCAGCTCCCGGAGGGCGATAGTGGCAGATACGCAGTATTTT. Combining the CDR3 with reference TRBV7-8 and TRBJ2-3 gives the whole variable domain GAGVSQSPRYKVAKRGQDVALRCDPISGHVSLFWYQQALGQGPEFLTYFQNEAQLDKSGLPSDRFFAERPEGSVSTLKIQRTQQEDSAVYLCASSSRRAIVADTQYFGPGTRLTVL.

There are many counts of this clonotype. CDR3 coding DNA: TGCAGCGCTCGGACAGCCTTGGGCGGCTACACCTTC. Its translation is CSARTALGGYTF. This chain uses TRBV29-1 with TRBJ1-2, with a tentative D call TRBD1 (6 bases). The CDR3 is made up of 12 amino acids. Germline V gene data show CDR1 as SQVTM and CDR2 as ANQGSEA. The V gene lost 7 bases and the J gene lost 8 bases, with 17 bases spanning the gap.

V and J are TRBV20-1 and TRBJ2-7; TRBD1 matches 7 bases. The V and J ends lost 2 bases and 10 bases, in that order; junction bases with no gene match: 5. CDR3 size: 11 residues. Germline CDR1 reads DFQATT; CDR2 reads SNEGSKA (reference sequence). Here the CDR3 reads CSARTGQSQYF. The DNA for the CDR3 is TGCAGTGCTAGAACGGGACAGTCCCAGTACTTC.

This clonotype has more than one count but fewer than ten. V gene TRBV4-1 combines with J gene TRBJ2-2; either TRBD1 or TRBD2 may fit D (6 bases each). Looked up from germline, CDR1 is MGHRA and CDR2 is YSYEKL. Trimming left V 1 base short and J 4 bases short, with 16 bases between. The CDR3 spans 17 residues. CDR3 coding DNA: TGCGCCAGCAGCCAAGGGGTGGGGGGACAAAGCACCGGGGAGCTGTTTTTT. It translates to CASSQGVGGQSTGELFF.

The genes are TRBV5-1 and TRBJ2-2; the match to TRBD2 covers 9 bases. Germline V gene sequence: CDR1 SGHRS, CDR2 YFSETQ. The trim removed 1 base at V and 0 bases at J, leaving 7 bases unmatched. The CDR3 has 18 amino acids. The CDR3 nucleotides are TGCGCCAGCAGCTTGAGGGCTGCGGGAGGGGCGAACACCGGGGAGCTGTTTTTT. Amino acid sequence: CASSLRAAGGANTGELFF. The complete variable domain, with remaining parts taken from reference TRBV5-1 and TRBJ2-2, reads KAGVTQTPRYLIKTRGQQVTLSCSPISGHRSVSWYQQTPGQGLQFLFEYFSETQRNKGNFPGRFSGRQFSNSRSEMNVSTLELGDSALYLCASSLRAAGGANTGELFFGEGSRLTVL.

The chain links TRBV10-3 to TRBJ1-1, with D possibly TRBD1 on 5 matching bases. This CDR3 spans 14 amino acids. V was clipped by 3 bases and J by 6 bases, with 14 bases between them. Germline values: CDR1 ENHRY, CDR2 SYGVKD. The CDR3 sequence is CAISDLGVQAEAFF. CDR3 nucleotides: TGTGCCATCAGTGATTTGGGGGTGCAGGCTGAAGCTTTCTTT.

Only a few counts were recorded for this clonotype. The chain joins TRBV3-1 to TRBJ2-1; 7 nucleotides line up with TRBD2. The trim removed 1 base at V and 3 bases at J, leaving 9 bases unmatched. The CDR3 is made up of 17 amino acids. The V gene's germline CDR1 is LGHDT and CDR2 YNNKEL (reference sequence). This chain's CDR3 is CASSQGRAGVLYNEQFF. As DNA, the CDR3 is TGTGCCAGCAGCCAAGGTAGGGCGGGAGTTCTCTACAATGAGCAGTTCTTC.

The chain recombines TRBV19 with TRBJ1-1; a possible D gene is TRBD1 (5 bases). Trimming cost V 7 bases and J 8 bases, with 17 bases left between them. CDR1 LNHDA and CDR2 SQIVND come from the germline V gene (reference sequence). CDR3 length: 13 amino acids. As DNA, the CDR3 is TGTGCCAGTACCCATGGGGGTGCTAGGGAAGCTTTCTTT. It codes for CASTHGGAREAFF.

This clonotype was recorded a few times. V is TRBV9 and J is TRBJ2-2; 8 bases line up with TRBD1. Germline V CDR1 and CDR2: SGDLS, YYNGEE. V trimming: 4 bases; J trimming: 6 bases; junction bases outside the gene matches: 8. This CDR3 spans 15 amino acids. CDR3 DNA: TGTGCCAGCAGCCACCAGATGACAGGGGCCGGGGAGCTGTTTTTT. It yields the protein CASSHQMTGAGELFF.

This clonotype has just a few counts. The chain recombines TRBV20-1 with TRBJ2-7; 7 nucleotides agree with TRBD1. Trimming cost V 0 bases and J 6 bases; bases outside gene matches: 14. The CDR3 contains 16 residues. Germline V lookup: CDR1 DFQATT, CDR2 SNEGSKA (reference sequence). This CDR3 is CSARDGQGVMVFEQYF. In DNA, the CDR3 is TGCAGTGCTAGAGATGGGCAGGGGGTTATGGTATTCGAGCAGTACTTC.

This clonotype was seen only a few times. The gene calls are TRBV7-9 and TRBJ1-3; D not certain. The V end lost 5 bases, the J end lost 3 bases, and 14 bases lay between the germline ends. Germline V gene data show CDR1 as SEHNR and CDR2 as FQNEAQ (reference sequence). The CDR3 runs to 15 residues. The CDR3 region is CASSRPRARGNTIYF. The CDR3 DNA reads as TGTGCCAGCAGCCGACCCAGAGCCCGTGGAAACACCATATATTTT.

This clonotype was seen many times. The CDR3 bases are TGTGCCAGCAGCCTTGATGAGCAGTTCTTC. Translating it yields CASSLDEQFF. The gene calls are TRBV14 and TRBJ2-1; D unclear. Germline V gene data show CDR1 as SGHDN and CDR2 as FVKESK. V lost 4 bases and J 8 bases, leaving 3 bases between the germline ends. The CDR3 has 10 amino acids.

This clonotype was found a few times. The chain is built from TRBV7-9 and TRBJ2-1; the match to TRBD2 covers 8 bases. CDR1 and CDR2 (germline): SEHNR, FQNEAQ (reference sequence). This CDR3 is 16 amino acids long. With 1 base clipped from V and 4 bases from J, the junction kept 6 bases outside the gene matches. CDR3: CASSLGSGSDYNEQFF. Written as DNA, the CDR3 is TGTGCCAGCAGCTTAGGGAGCGGGAGCGATTACAATGAGCAGTTCTTC.

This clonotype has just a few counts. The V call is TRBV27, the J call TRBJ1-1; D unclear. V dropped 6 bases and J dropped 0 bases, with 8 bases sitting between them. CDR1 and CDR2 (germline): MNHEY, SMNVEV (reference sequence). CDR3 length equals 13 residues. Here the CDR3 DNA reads TGTGCCAGCAGCCATCGAATGAACACTGAAGCTTTCTTT. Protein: CASSHRMNTEAFF.

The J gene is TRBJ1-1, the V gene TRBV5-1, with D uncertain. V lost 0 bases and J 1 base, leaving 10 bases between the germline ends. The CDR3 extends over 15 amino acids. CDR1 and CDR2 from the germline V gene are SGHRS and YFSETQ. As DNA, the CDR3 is TGCGCCAGCAGCTTGGATTCAACTACGAACACTGAAGCTTTCTTT. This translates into CASSLDSTTNTEAFF.

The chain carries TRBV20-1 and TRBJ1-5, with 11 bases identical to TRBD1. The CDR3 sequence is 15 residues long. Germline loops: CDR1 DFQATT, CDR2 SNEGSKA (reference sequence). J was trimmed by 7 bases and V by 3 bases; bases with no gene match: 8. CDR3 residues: CSARKDRGREQPQHF. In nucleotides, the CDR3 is TGCAGTGCTAGGAAGGACAGGGGGCGGGAACAGCCCCAGCATTTT.